This T cell receptor beta chain was documented in a study of T cells in localized non-small cell lung cancer. Study-level points and caveats: There were a median roughly 62 of the top 100 tumor clones appearing in adjacent lung. The study sequenced only one region of the tumor. As a result, intratumor heterogeneity could not be excluded and remains possible. Uninvolved adjacent lung showed peak T cell clonality, exceeding tumor.

Concerning this clone itself: The antigen is undetermined.

The method was immunoSEQ multiplex PCR; TCRdb's version includes in-frame clones alone and lacks a portion of them. The repertoire holds 55,000 to 65,000 clones, approximately 90% seen once, with just under 20% in the top ten. The V end was cut by 0 bases, the J end by 0 bases, with 7 bases between. The CDR3 extends over 14 amino acids. The germline V gene has CDR1 SGHNT and CDR2 YYREEE (reference sequence). This sample comprised peripheral blood, obtained before any cancer treatment. This chain uses TRBV5-4 with TRBJ2-7, with TRBD2 as a possible D gene (5 bases). This clonotype was obtained from a man aged 35 to 70 with stage I lung adenocarcinoma. The CDR3 bases are TGTGCCAGCAGCTTGGTCGGAGGCTCCTACGAGCAGTACTTC. Encoded protein: CASSLVGGSYEQYF.